A single sample is the source of the 22 T cell receptor beta chains below, sequenced in a study of cytomegalovirus exposure and HLA in healthy donors. This PCR relied on a set of 60 Vbeta primers and 13 Jbeta primers. The assay was immunoSEQ multiplex PCR, and TCRdb's table has in-frame clones only and misses some. The repertoire holds under 90,000 clones, with 60% to 80% as singletons. The sequencing input was PBMCs. The origin of the receptors is a man aged 40-50 years in good health and CMV-seronegative.

The J gene is TRBJ2-2, the V gene TRBV6-5; D gene unclear. The CDR3 covers 13 residues. Germline CDR1 reads MNHEY; CDR2 reads SVGAGI. Deletions cut 7 bases from V and 2 bases from J, with 8 bases between. CDR3: CASTPLNTGELFF. The DNA of the CDR3 is TGTGCCAGCACCCCACTTAACACCGGGGAGCTGTTTTTT.

The rearrangement joins TRBV11-2 to TRBJ2-7, with 7 bases lining up with TRBD2. J lost 5 bases, V lost 0 bases, and 7 bases had no gene match. Germline V gene data show CDR1 as SGHAT and CDR2 as FQNNGV. CDR3 length: 15 amino acids. The CDR3 region is CASSLDRGRVHEQYF. CDR3 in DNA: TGTGCCAGCAGCTTAGACCGGGGGAGGGTTCACGAGCAGTACTTC.

The V gene is TRBV6-6, the J gene TRBJ1-5; 8 nucleotides agree with TRBD1. There are 14 residues in the CDR3. Germline lookup yields CDR1 MNHNY and CDR2 SVGAGI (reference sequence). Trimming took 5 bases from V and 4 from J; bases not matched to a gene: 4. In DNA, the CDR3 is TGTGCCAGCAGTGTAAGACAGGGGAATCAGCCCCAGCATTTT. Translating it yields CASSVRQGNQPQHF.

This sequence joins TRBV19 and TRBJ2-6; TRBD2 is a possible D gene (5 bases). This CDR3 is built from 14 residues. The V end was cut by 5 bases, the J end by 4 bases, with 9 bases between. Germline-derived CDR1 and CDR2 are LNHDA and SQIVND (reference sequence). The DNA of the CDR3 is TGTGCCAGTAGTTCAATAGCGGGGGCCAACGTCCTGACTTTC. This sequence encodes CASSSIAGANVLTF.

This clone was observed a few times. The chain employs TRBV6-1 and TRBJ1-1; TRBD1 is a possible D gene (6 bases). Looked up from germline, CDR1 is MNHNS and CDR2 is SASEGT. The CDR3 is 15 residues long. Trimming took off 6 bases at V and 1 base at J, with 15 bases between the two ends. The CDR3 reads CASSRGHQTNTEAFF. The CDR3 DNA sequence: TGTGCCAGCAGCCGGGGACATCAGACGAACACTGAAGCTTTCTTT.

The V and J genes are TRBV27 and TRBJ2-1; a possible D gene is TRBD1 (5 bases). CDR1 and CDR2 (germline): MNHEY, SMNVEV (reference sequence). Trimming pared 3 bases from V and 6 bases from J, leaving 12 bases between. This CDR3 is built from 14 residues. CDR3 amino acids: CASSFGRGFNEQFF. The DNA for the CDR3 is TGTGCCAGCAGTTTTGGTAGGGGATTCAATGAGCAGTTCTTC.

The chain links TRBV10-3 to TRBJ1-3; the D is unclear. CDR3 size: 16 residues. The germline CDR1 and CDR2 sequences are ENHRY and SYGVKD. Trimming took off 0 bases at V and 4 bases at J, with 13 bases between the two ends. CDR3 loop: CAISESMREAGNTIYF. CDR3 in DNA: TGTGCCATCAGTGAGTCTATGAGGGAAGCCGGAAACACCATATATTTT.

The gene calls are TRBV29-1 and TRBJ1-5; 9 bases are shared with TRBD1. J gave up 5 bases and V 4 bases, and 3 bases lay outside the gene matches. This CDR3 has 13 residues. CDR1 and CDR2 from the germline V gene are SQVTM and ANQGSEA. CDR3 amino acids: CSVVQGADQPQHF. The DNA of the CDR3 is TGCAGCGTTGTACAGGGGGCGGATCAGCCCCAGCATTTT.

The chain joins TRBV5-1 to TRBJ1-2; TRBD1 matches at 7 bases. The CDR3 loop spans 17 amino acids. Germline values: CDR1 SGHRS, CDR2 YFSETQ. Trimming cost V 4 bases and J 5 bases; bases outside gene matches: 17. CDR3 amino acids: CASSLLRGGGTTYGYTF. As DNA, the CDR3 is TGCGCCAGCAGCCTACTTAGAGGGGGCGGAACAACTTATGGCTACACCTTC.

The sample holds a few counts of this clone. This chain links TRBV19 with TRBJ2-1, with D perhaps matching TRBD2 (5 bases). Trimming cost V 8 bases and J 2 bases, with 10 bases left between them. Germline CDR1 LNHDA, CDR2 SQIVND (reference sequence). The length of the CDR3 is 13 residues. The CDR3 reads CASGEIPYNEQFF. The CDR3 DNA follows: TGTGCCAGTGGGGAGATTCCCTACAATGAGCAGTTCTTC. Filled out from reference TRBV19 and TRBJ2-1, the complete variable domain reads DGGITQSPKYLFRKEGQNVTLSCEQNLNHDAMYWYRQDPGQGLRLIYYSQIVNDFQKGDIAEGYSVSREKKESFPLTVTSAQKNPTAFYLCASGEIPYNEQFFGPGTRLTVL.

Details on this clone: In the same sample, other DNA sequences code for this CDR3. The chain couples TRBV27 to TRBJ2-1; 9 bases map to TRBD2. The V and J ends lost 2 bases and 10 bases, in that order; junction bases with no gene match: 3. The CDR3 totals 13 residues. CDR1 is MNHEY and CDR2 is SMNVEV in the germline V gene (reference sequence). CDR3 nucleotide sequence: TGTGCCAGCAGTTTAGCGGGAGGGAACGAGCAGTTCTTC. Protein sequence: CASSLAGGNEQFF.

This clone was seen just once. One junction end does not reproduce the germline sequence, and a read error may be involved. The rearrangement links TRBV7-7 to TRBJ2-2, with D possibly being TRBD2 (5 bases). The CDR3 extends over 13 amino acids. Germline CDR1 reads SSHAT; CDR2 reads FNYEAQ (reference sequence). The CDR3 nucleotides read TGTGCTAGCAGCCAGGACGGAGGCGGGGAGCTGTTTTTT. This gives the protein CASSQDGGGELFF.

The chain joins TRBV7-3 to TRBJ2-7; 7 positions match TRBD2. The trim removed 2 bases at V and 7 bases at J, leaving 11 bases unmatched. CDR3 length: 15 residues. The germline V gene has CDR1 SGHTA and CDR2 FQGTGA. Here the CDR3 DNA reads TGTGCCAGCAGCTTAGAGCCGACTGGGGGGGGAGAGCAGTACTTC. Translated, it gives CASSLEPTGGGEQYF.

In DNA form, the CDR3 reads TGTGCCAGCAGTTACTCGGGGGGGAGAAGTAATGAAAAACTGTTTTTT. Translated: CASSYSGGRSNEKLFF. The chain joins TRBV6-6 to TRBJ1-4; D perhaps matches TRBD1 (5 bases). The V end was cut by 0 bases, the J end by 4 bases, with 12 bases between. The CDR3 is 16 residues long. Germline values: CDR1 MNHNY, CDR2 SVGAGI (reference sequence).

The rearrangement links TRBV6-5 to TRBJ1-5; the match to TRBD1 covers 8 bases. Per germline, CDR1 MNHEY and CDR2 SVGAGI. The V gene end was trimmed by 6 bases and the J gene end by 7 bases; junction bases not matched to a gene: 2. This CDR3 is 12 amino acids long. The CDR3 loop is CASRNRGQPQHF. The CDR3 DNA follows: TGTGCCAGCAGGAACAGGGGGCAGCCCCAGCATTTT.

The chain carries TRBV6-5 and TRBJ1-2; no definite D call. Germline V gives CDR1 MNHEY, CDR2 SVGAGI. Trimming cost V 2 bases and J 8 bases, with 9 bases left between them. This CDR3 has 12 amino acids. The CDR3 DNA is TGTGCCAGCAGTTACGAGCTGGGCGGCTACACCTTC. Protein sequence: CASSYELGGYTF.

The chain has TRBV4-1 and TRBJ2-4; 9 bases fit TRBD2. This CDR3 is built from 14 residues. V gave up 6 bases and J gave up 4 bases; unmatched junction bases: 4. CDR1 is MGHRA and CDR2 is YSYEKL in the germline V gene. The CDR3 nucleotides read TGCGCCAGCAGAGACCTAGCGGGAAAAAACATTCAGTACTTC. Amino acid sequence: CASRDLAGKNIQYF.

The rearrangement uses TRBV28 and TRBJ2-1, with 7 bases fitting TRBD2. The germline V gene encodes CDR1 MDHEN and CDR2 SYDVKM. The CDR3 sequence is 15 residues long. J gave up 4 bases and V 10 bases, and 13 bases lay outside the gene matches. The CDR3 spells CATTAPGLQYNEQFF. The CDR3 DNA is TGTGCCACCACCGCCCCGGGACTACAATACAATGAGCAGTTCTTC.

A single count supports this clone. This chain joins TRBV7-2 and TRBJ2-3, with 10 bases identical to TRBD1. The ends lost 3 bases at V and 5 bases at J; junction bases unmatched: 2. Per the germline V gene, CDR1 is SGHTA and CDR2 is FQGNSA. CDR3 length: 14 amino acids. The CDR3 DNA follows: TGTGCCAGCAGCTTGACAGGGGGCAGAGATACGCAGTATTTT. Translating it yields CASSLTGGRDTQYF.

The chain links TRBV11-2 to TRBJ2-7; 9 positions agree with TRBD2. J was trimmed by 4 bases and V by 5 bases; bases with no gene match: 12. Germline V gene sequence: CDR1 SGHAT, CDR2 FQNNGV. There are 16 residues in the CDR3. CDR3 sequence reads: CASSGSLAGPAYEQYF. For the CDR3, the DNA is TGTGCCAGCAGCGGGAGCCTAGCGGGGCCGGCATACGAGCAGTACTTC. Full variable domain (remainder filled in from reference TRBV11-2 and TRBJ2-7): EAGVAQSPRYKIIEKRQSVAFWCNPISGHATLYWYQQILGQGPKLLIQFQNNGVVDDSQLPKDRFSAERLKGVDSTLKIQPAKLEDSAVYLCASSGSLAGPAYEQYFGPGTRLTVT.

The rearrangement uses TRBV4-1 and TRBJ2-1; 9 bases match TRBD1. The ends lost 3 bases at V and 8 bases at J; junction bases unmatched: 2. Germline V lookup: CDR1 MGHRA, CDR2 YSYEKL. This CDR3 is built from 13 residues. CDR3 sequence (DNA): TGCGCCAGCAGCCAGGGGACAGGGTATGAGCAGTTCTTC. This codes for CASSQGTGYEQFF.

At least ten counts were recorded for this clone. The J gene is TRBJ1-1, the V gene TRBV7-3; D perhaps matches TRBD1 (6 bases). V was clipped by 0 bases and J by 2 bases, with 10 bases between them. The CDR3 has 15 residues. Germline V gene sequence: CDR1 SGHTA, CDR2 FQGTGA. The CDR3 nucleotides read TGTGCCAGCAGCTTAACGGTGGACAGTAACACTGAAGCTTTCTTT. The encoded protein is CASSLTVDSNTEAFF.